Sequencing of this T cell receptor beta chain was carried out in a study of early T cells in non-severe SARS-CoV-2 infection. In the library, individual cDNA molecules carried attached unique molecular identifiers. Using its own MiXCR run on the 5' RACE reads, TCRdb lists one record per CDR3 protein. The sample holds about 61,000 distinct CDR3 sequences, 9.5% to 15% seen once. The CDR3 totals 16 residues. Trimming took 4 bases from V and 4 from J; bases not matched to a gene: 10. Germline CDR1 SGHRS, CDR2 YFSETQ. V usage is TRBV5-1 and J usage is TRBJ1-1, with 10 bases identical to TRBD1. The source of this sequence is an adult who was a healthcare worker with PCR-confirmed SARS-CoV-2 infection or an uninfected control (not recorded which). The donor label of this sample is uncertain. The sequences come from whole blood, collected at baseline. The CDR3 reads CASSPTGGKGSTEAFF. The CDR3 nucleotides read TGCGCCAGCAGCCCGACAGGGGGCAAGGGTAGCACTGAAGCTTTCTTT.